This section outlines one T cell receptor (beta chain) sequence together with its context. In the study's own analysis: Cell counts per sample came from amplifying reference gene primers. Assay used: immunoSEQ multiplex PCR; TCRdb lists only in-frame clones, some missing. Clone size and V and J calls were adopted from that table, with D and trimming inferred from the DNA. The repertoire has about 34,000 clones, about 92% of them found once; the top ten carry about 21%. The sample is drawn from a study of blood T cell repertoires in COVID-19. Looking at the study overall: Acute and convalescent COVID-19 specimens originated in the United States, Italy and Spain. PBMCs, B-cell-depleted T cells, or T cells were the source of the cDNA or gDNA that made up the material.

The clonotype originates from an elderly man with acute or convalescent COVID-19. The material sequenced was peripheral blood.

The CDR3 nucleotides read TGTGCCAGCAGCCTGGGGGGGACTCTCTCCTACGAGCAGTACTTC. Encoded protein: CASSLGGTLSYEQYF. The chain employs TRBV11-2 and TRBJ2-7; 7 nucleotides agree with TRBD2. Trimming took 5 bases from V and 0 from J; bases not matched to a gene: 7. The CDR3 length is 15 residues. Germline loops: CDR1 SGHAT, CDR2 FQNNGV.